This is a list of T cell receptor beta chains from one sample in a study of blood T cell repertoires in COVID-19. Repertoires were generated with immunoSEQ multiplex PCR, while TCRdb's copy carries only in-frame clones and drops some. There are approximately 180,000 clones in the sample; about 87% occur only once, and about an eighth lies in the top ten. Sequences were obtained from peripheral blood. The receptors originated from a woman aged 70-85 years with COVID-19, enrolled during active disease. Both conserved end residues are trimmed from each CDR3. The order of the fields is J gene, V gene, CDR3 length, CDR3 protein.

TRBJ2-7 TRBV5-5 14 ASSSLAAQVPYEQY
TRBJ2-1 TRBV28 13 ASNRRQGAYNEQF
TRBJ2-3 TRBV10-3 10 AISGEGDTQY
TRBJ1-6 TRBV6-2/TRBV6-3 11 ASSLARGSPLH
TRBJ1-1 TRBV5-4 14 ASSWGGELRNTEAF
TRBJ2-5 TRBV18 12 ASSPSGTEETQY
TRBJ2-7 TRBV5-4 13 ASSDRKSGSYEQY
TRBJ2-1 TRBV4-2 14 ASSQGFEFLYDEQF
TRBJ2-1 TRBV5-1 18 ASSFDMSSGRIFSYNEQF
TRBJ2-4 TRBV3-1/TRBV3-2 14 ASSPRRGAPKNIQY
TRBJ1-1 TRBV6-5 11 ASRTGGSGEAF
TRBJ2-1 TRBV5-1 10 ASSLDRYEQF
TRBJ1-1 TRBV18 11 ASSPKQGSEAF
TRBJ1-6 TRBV28 13 ASSLFGRDSSPLH
TRBJ2-7 TRBV2 13 ASSLTGTSSYEQY
TRBJ2-1 TRBV5-4 14 ASSLGGQGAYNEQF
TRBJ2-1 TRBV25-1 9 ASLRTNEQF
TRBJ1-1 TRBV2 11 ASRGTDYTEAF
TRBJ1-1 TRBV6-7 12 ASSFGLMNTEAF
TRBJ2-1 TRBV4-1 15 ASSQDRRQDWYNEQF
TRBJ1-4 TRBV19 13 ASSADRGQDEKLF
TRBJ1-1 TRBV3-1/TRBV3-2 12 ASSLPTMNTEAF
TRBJ1-1 TRBV28 12 ASSLRDGYTEAF
TRBJ2-2 TRBV23-1 12 ASSQRSVFGELF
TRBJ2-7 TRBV30 11 AWSEGGAYEQY
TRBJ1-1 TRBV29-1 13 SVDDGTGSGTEAF
TRBJ1-5 TRBV20-1 12 SASLDRQNQPQH
TRBJ2-1 TRBV12-5 13 ASGLFGTGGGEQF
TRBJ2-7 TRBV15 12 ATSRDRNSYEQY
TRBJ2-3 TRBV5-1 13 ASSGLVGSPDTQY
TRBJ2-7 TRBV3-1/TRBV3-2 14 ASSLTSTGYSYEQY
TRBJ1-6 TRBV2 12 ASRAGTGNSPLH
TRBJ1-1 TRBV7-9 13 ASSPGQGAGTEAF
TRBJ2-2 TRBV27 14 ASTPGQGGRSGELF
TRBJ2-1 TRBV7-9 11 ASSSDYYNEQF